This T cell receptor beta chain was identified in a study of blood T cell repertoires in COVID-19. The wider study: Material from acute and convalescent COVID-19 was sourced from the United States, Italy and Spain.

V lost 0 bases to trimming and J lost 10 bases, with 7 bases between them. Germline CDR1 is GTSNPN and CDR2 is SVGIG (reference sequence). The CDR3 consists of 11 residues. Authors' processing steps: Reference gene primer amplification in the assay estimated nucleated cell counts. TCRdb's copy holds only in-frame clones and misses some; the assay was immunoSEQ multiplex PCR. Clone size and the V and J calls come from that table; the DNA yielded D and trimming. The table has about 70,000 clones, about nine tenths seen once; the top ten hold about 11%. This receptor was taken from a woman younger than 30 with acute or convalescent COVID-19. Sample: peripheral blood. This chain joins TRBV30 and TRBJ2-1; D unclear. CDR3 amino acids: CAWSVLQEQFF. The CDR3 coding sequence is TGTGCCTGGAGTGTCCTGCAGGAGCAGTTCTTC.